The 20 T cell receptor beta chains reported below all come from one sample, sequenced in a study of blood T cells in healthy people across ages. A sample-barcoded 5' primer and a J-beta primer mix were used in a second PCR of roughly 7 to 12 cycles. Using its own MiXCR run on the 5' RACE reads, TCRdb lists one record per CDR3 protein. The table includes around 790,000 distinct CDR3 sequences, roughly 44% detected once. The specimen sequenced was blood. The receptors were gathered from a man in his fifties or sixties in good health.

This clonotype has only a few counts. The J gene is TRBJ2-1, the V gene TRBV9; D is uncertain. Germline V gene sequence: CDR1 SGDLS, CDR2 YYNGEE. The CDR3 consists of 11 residues. V dropped 0 bases and J dropped 9 bases, with 4 bases sitting between them. The CDR3 loop reads CASSVGFEQFF. CDR3 coding DNA: TGTGCCAGCAGCGTAGGATTTGAGCAGTTCTTC.

This chain links TRBV20-1 with TRBJ1-2, with D unresolved. Trimming removed 3 bases at V and 8 bases at J, with 13 bases between. Germline V lookup: CDR1 DFQATT, CDR2 SNEGSKA (reference sequence). The CDR3 extends over 12 amino acids. The CDR3 coding sequence is TGCAGTGCTAGGGCCACGGCGAAAGGCTACACCTTC. Residues: CSARATAKGYTF.

There are a few counts of this clonotype. The CDR3 sequence: CAIREGTAEAFF. The CDR3 DNA reads TGTGCCATCAGGGAAGGGACAGCTGAAGCTTTCTTT. The genes are TRBV10-3 and TRBJ1-1; 7 bases are shared with TRBD1. V was clipped by 6 bases and J by 6 bases; unmatched bases: 4. The CDR3 sequence is 12 residues long. Germline CDR1 and CDR2: ENHRY and SYGVKD.

The chain joins TRBV20-1 to TRBJ2-3; 7 positions agree with TRBD2. J lost 3 bases, V lost 3 bases, and 12 bases had no gene match. CDR1 and CDR2 from the germline V gene are DFQATT and SNEGSKA (reference sequence). This CDR3 has 16 amino acids. The CDR3 DNA follows: TGCAGTGCTAGCCCCCGAGGGGAGGGCGGTACAGATACGCAGTATTTT. It encodes CSASPRGEGGTDTQYF.

The chain carries TRBV7-2 and TRBJ2-3, with unresolved D. Germline CDR1 and CDR2: SGHTA and FQGNSA. The CDR3 is made up of 15 amino acids. Trimming shortened V by 1 base and J by 3 bases, and 11 bases separated the two germline ends. The CDR3 loop is CASSLEALGTDTQYF. The CDR3 region has the DNA TGTGCCAGCAGCTTAGAGGCGTTGGGGACAGATACGCAGTATTTT.

This clonotype was counted ten times or more. The chain links TRBV20-1 to TRBJ1-6; D not certain. CDR1 and CDR2 from the germline V gene are DFQATT and SNEGSKA (reference sequence). The V and J ends lost 5 bases and 0 bases respectively, with 11 bases between them. The CDR3 spans 15 residues. CDR3 protein: CSAPQIISYNSPLHF. As DNA, the CDR3 is TGCAGTGCTCCTCAAATCATCTCCTATAATTCACCCCTCCACTTT.

This clonotype was seen only a few times. The CDR3 DNA follows: TGTGCCAGCAGCTTACGCGGACAGGGGGCTAACTATGGCTACACCTTC. Amino acid sequence: CASSLRGQGANYGYTF. V usage is TRBV7-9 and J usage is TRBJ1-2, with TRBD1 matching 10 bases. Per the germline V gene, CDR1 is SEHNR and CDR2 is FQNEAQ (reference sequence). The CDR3 sequence is 16 residues long. Losses at the gene ends were 2 bases for V and 0 bases for J; bases not matched to a gene: 3.

V and J are TRBV5-1 and TRBJ2-5; 12 bases agree with TRBD1. The CDR3 covers 15 residues. Trimming at V came to 7 bases and at J to 2 bases, leaving 6 bases not matched to a gene. Germline lookup yields CDR1 SGHRS and CDR2 YFSETQ. As DNA, the CDR3 is TGCGCCAGCGGGGACAGGGGGCTGGATCAAGAGACCCAGTACTTC. This sequence encodes CASGDRGLDQETQYF.

The rearrangement links TRBV7-2 to TRBJ2-7; 9 nucleotides agree with TRBD1. Unmatched junction bases numbered 5, after V lost 5 bases and J lost 0 bases. CDR3 length equals 15 residues. The V gene's germline CDR1 is SGHTA and CDR2 FQGNSA. The CDR3 sequence: CASSAGTGSSYEQYF. CDR3 DNA sequence: TGTGCCAGCAGCGCCGGGACAGGGAGCTCCTACGAGCAGTACTTC.

The CDR3 here is CASSRRNQETQYF. The CDR3 DNA sequence: TGTGCCAGCTCTAGACGGAACCAAGAGACCCAGTACTTC. J is TRBJ2-5 and V is TRBV6-6; D gene unclear. The V end was cut by 8 bases, the J end by 0 bases, with 10 bases between. This CDR3 has 13 residues. Germline lookup yields CDR1 MNHNY and CDR2 SVGAGI (reference sequence).

The CDR3 DNA follows: TGTGCCAGCAGCGGAGAGGGGGGCAGGGTTTTTGTGTCCGGGGAGCTGTTTTTT. Protein product: CASSGEGGRVFVSGELFF. The genes are TRBV6-1 and TRBJ2-2; D may be TRBD1 or TRBD2 (6 bases each). This CDR3 has 18 residues. Trimming removed 6 bases at V and 6 bases at J, with 26 bases between. CDR1 MNHNS and CDR2 SASEGT come from the germline V gene.

This clonotype is a singleton in its sample. The rearrangement joins TRBV6-5 to TRBJ2-7, with D hard to call. The V end was cut by 7 bases, the J end by 7 bases, with 23 bases between. Germline CDR1 reads MNHEY; CDR2 reads SVGAGI. The CDR3 is 15 amino acids. The chain's CDR3 is CASNARPTFPNEQYF. The CDR3 nucleotides are TGTGCCAGCAACGCGCGCCCGACATTTCCTAATGAGCAGTACTTC.

This clonotype is a singleton in its sample. The CDR3 here is CASSSSVRTYNEQFF. CDR3 sequence (DNA): TGTGCCAGCAGTTCGTCAGTGCGCACCTACAATGAGCAGTTCTTC. This rearrangement joins TRBV27 to TRBJ2-1; the D is unclear. The CDR3 loop spans 15 amino acids. Between the trimmed V and J ends, which lost 4 bases and 2 bases, there was a span of 12 bases. Germline V gives CDR1 MNHEY, CDR2 SMNVEV (reference sequence).

A few counts support this clonotype. The chain uses TRBV29-1 and TRBJ2-3; TRBD2 might be the D (7 bases). V was pared by 3 bases and J by 2 bases, with 15 bases between. The CDR3 consists of 15 residues. Germline V gene data show CDR1 as SQVTM and CDR2 as ANQGSEA. In DNA, the CDR3 is TGCAGCGTTGACCGGGCGGGGGCATTCACAGATACGCAGTATTTT. Its protein product is CSVDRAGAFTDTQYF.

The chain combines TRBV9 with TRBJ2-7, with D unresolved. CDR3 length: 13 amino acids. Trimming stripped 3 bases from V and 6 bases from J, with 13 bases between. Germline V CDR1 and CDR2: SGDLS, YYNGEE. The CDR3 nucleotides read TGTGCCAGCAGCGGAGGTACGGCCCTCGAGCAGTACTTC. Translated: CASSGGTALEQYF.

This clonotype came up a few times. This sequence joins TRBV30 and TRBJ1-2; D is possibly TRBD1 (5 bases). V dropped 5 bases and J dropped 5 bases, with 15 bases sitting between them. Germline V gives CDR1 GTSNPN, CDR2 SVGIG (reference sequence). The CDR3 is 13 amino acids. The CDR3 region has the DNA TGTGCCTGGGGGGCCGTCGGGGGATATGGCTACACCTTC. This gives the protein CAWGAVGGYGYTF.

V is TRBV20-1 and J is TRBJ1-6; no clear D. The germline V gene encodes CDR1 DFQATT and CDR2 SNEGSKA (reference sequence). Between the trimmed V and J ends, which lost 0 bases and 2 bases, there was a span of 8 bases. CDR3 length: 15 amino acids. The CDR3 coding sequence is TGCAGTGCTAGAGATAGCGCAGCCTATAATTCACCCCTCCACTTT. It translates to CSARDSAAYNSPLHF.

V usage is TRBV20-1 and J usage is TRBJ2-1; the D is unclear. This CDR3 comprises 14 residues. The ends were cut back, 6 bases at V and 7 bases at J, with 19 bases in the middle. Germline V CDR1 and CDR2: DFQATT, SNEGSKA (reference sequence). This CDR3 reads CSASYGGSGNEQFF. DNA for the CDR3: TGCAGTGCCAGCTATGGCGGATCTGGGAATGAGCAGTTCTTC.

V gene TRBV3-1 combines with J gene TRBJ2-5, with D possibly being TRBD2 (6 bases). V lost 0 bases to trimming and J lost 5 bases, with 13 bases between them. Germline V gene lookup returns CDR1 LGHDT and CDR2 YNNKEL (reference sequence). The CDR3 is made up of 15 amino acids. CDR3 sequence: CASSQDGRGRETQYF. The CDR3 DNA follows: TGTGCCAGCAGCCAAGACGGGAGAGGGAGGGAGACCCAGTACTTC.

This clonotype was recorded at least ten times. V usage is TRBV5-1 and J usage is TRBJ1-6; D is ambiguous. The CDR3 spans 12 residues. CDR1 is SGHRS and CDR2 is YFSETQ in the germline V gene. V was cut by 5 bases and J by 7 bases, with 7 bases left in between. The CDR3 loop reads CASRTENSPLHF. The CDR3 nucleotides read TGCGCCAGCAGGACTGAGAATTCACCCCTCCACTTT.